The TCR beta chain under discussion was sequenced for a study of OX40 agonist ivuxolimab in advanced cancers. About the research overall: An anti-OX40 (CD134) antibody with agonistic activity, ivuxolimab, was administered to patients. Partial responses occurred in three patients (one hepatocellular carcinoma, two cutaneous melanoma). General study results and limits: The mean number of expanded clones was higher in CD8+ T cells than in CD4+.

Repertoires were generated with immunoSEQ multiplex PCR, while TCRdb's copy carries only in-frame clones and drops some. The sample has approximately 49,000 clones, approximately 80% seen once. Regarding this clone: Its antigen is not known.

V lost 4 bases, J lost 6 bases, and 14 bases lay in between. Germline V gives CDR1 SGHKS, CDR2 YYEKEE (reference sequence). The CDR3 totals 13 residues. Exclusion of a patient followed from autoimmune disease history or systemic immunosuppression. This chain links TRBV5-5 with TRBJ2-7, with D perhaps TRBD2 (7 bases). The source material was CD4+ or CD8+ T cells sorted from blood, sampled in a trial of the OX40 agonist ivuxolimab. The clonotype was recovered from an adult with an advanced solid tumor such as melanoma, head and neck, liver or kidney cancer. CDR3 protein: CASSLEGGGEQYF. CDR3 bases: TGTGCCAGCAGCCTCGAGGGAGGGGGCGAGCAGTACTTC. Full variable domain (remainder filled in from reference TRBV5-5 and TRBJ2-7): DAGVTQSPTHLIKTRGQQVTLRCSPISGHKSVSWYQQVLGQGPQFIFQYYEKEERGRGNFPDRFSARQFPNYSSELNVNALLLGDSALYLCASSLEGGGEQYFGPGTRLTVT.